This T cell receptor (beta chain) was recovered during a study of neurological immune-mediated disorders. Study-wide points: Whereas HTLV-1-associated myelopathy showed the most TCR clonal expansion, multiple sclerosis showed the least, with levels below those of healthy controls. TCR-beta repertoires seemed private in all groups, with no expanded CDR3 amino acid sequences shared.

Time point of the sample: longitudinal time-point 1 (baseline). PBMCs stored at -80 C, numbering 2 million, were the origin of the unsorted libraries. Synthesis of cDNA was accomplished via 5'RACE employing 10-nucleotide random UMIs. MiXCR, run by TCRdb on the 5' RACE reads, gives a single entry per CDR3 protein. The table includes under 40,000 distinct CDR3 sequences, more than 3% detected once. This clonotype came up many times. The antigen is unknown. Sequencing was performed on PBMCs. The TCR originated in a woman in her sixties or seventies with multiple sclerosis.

CDR3 region: CASTTGFTGQTQYF. Written as DNA, the CDR3 is TGTGCCAGCACCACAGGATTTACAGGGCAGACCCAGTACTTC. The gene calls are TRBV6-5 and TRBJ2-5; D may be TRBD1 (6 bases). CDR1 and CDR2 (germline): MNHEY, SVGAGI. The CDR3 consists of 14 residues. V was trimmed by 7 bases and J by 6 bases, leaving 18 bases between them.